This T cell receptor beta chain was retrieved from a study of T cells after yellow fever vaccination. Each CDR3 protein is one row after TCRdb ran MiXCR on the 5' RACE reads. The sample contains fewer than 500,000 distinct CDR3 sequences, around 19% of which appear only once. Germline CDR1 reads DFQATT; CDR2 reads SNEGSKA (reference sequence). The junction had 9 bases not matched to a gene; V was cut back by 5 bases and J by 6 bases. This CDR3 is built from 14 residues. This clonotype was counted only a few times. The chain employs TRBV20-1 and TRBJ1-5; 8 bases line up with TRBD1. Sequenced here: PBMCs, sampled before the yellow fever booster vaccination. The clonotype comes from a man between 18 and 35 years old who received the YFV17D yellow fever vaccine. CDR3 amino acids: CSASQGGDSQPQHF. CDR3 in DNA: TGCAGTGCTTCACAGGGGGGTGATAGTCAGCCCCAGCATTTT.